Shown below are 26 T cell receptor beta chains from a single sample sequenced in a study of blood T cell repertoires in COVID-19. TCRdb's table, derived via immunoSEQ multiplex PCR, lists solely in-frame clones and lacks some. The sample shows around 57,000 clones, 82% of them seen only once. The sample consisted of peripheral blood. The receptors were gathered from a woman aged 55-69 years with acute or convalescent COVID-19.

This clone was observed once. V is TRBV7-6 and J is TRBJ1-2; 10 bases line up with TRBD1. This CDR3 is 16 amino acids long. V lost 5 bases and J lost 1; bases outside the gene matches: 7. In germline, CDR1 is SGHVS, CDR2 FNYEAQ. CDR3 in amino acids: CASSRGTGANNYGYTF. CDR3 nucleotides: TGTGCCAGCAGCCGTGGGACAGGGGCTAATAACTATGGCTACACCTTC.

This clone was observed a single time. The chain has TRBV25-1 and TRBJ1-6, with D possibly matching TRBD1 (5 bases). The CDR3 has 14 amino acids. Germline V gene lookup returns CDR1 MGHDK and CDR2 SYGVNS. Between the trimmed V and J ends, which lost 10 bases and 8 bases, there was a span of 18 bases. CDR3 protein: CATKPRGGDSPLHF. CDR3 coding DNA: TGTGCCACTAAGCCTCGGGGGGGAGATTCACCCCTCCACTTT. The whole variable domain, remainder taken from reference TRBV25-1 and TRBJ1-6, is EADIYQTPRYLVIGTGKKITLECSQTMGHDKMYWYQQDPGMELHLIHYSYGVNSTEKGDLSSESTVSRIRTEHFPLTLESARPSHTSQYLCATKPRGGDSPLHFGNGTRLTVT.

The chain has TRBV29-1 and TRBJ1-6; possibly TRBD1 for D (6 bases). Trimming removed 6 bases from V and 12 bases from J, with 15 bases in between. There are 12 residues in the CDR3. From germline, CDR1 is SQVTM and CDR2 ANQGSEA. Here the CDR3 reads CSVKLTGGPLHF. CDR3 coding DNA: TGCAGCGTCAAACTGACAGGTGGACCCCTCCACTTT.

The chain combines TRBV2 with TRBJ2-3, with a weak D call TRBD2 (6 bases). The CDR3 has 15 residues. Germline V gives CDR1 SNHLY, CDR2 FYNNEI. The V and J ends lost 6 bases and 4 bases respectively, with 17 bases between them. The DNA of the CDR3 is TGTGCCAGCAGGGTAGCGGTACTTTTCGCAGATACGCAGTATTTT. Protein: CASRVAVLFADTQYF.

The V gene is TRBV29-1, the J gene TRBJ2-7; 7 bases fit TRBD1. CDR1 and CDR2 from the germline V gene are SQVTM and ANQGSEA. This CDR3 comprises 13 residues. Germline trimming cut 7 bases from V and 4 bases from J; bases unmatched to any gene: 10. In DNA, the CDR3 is TGCAGCGCTGCGGACAGGATAGGGTACGAGCAGTACTTC. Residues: CSAADRIGYEQYF.

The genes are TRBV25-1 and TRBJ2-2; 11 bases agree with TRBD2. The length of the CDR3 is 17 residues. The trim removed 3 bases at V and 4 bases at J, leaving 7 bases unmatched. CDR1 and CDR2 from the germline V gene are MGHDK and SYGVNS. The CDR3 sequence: CASSDSLTSGVTGELFF. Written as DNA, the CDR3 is TGTGCCAGCAGTGACTCTCTGACTAGCGGGGTCACCGGGGAGCTGTTTTTT.

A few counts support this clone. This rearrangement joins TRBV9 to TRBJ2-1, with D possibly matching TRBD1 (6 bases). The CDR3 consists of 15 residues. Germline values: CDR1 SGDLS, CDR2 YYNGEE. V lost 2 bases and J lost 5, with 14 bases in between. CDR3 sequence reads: CASSVYGQMDNEQFF. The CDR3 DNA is TGTGCCAGCAGCGTTTATGGACAGATGGACAATGAGCAGTTCTTC. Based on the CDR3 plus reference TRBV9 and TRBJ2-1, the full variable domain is DSGVTQTPKHLITATGQRVTLRCSPRSGDLSVYWYQQSLDQGLQFLIQYYNGEERAKGNILERFSAQQFPDLHSELNLSSLELGDSALYFCASSVYGQMDNEQFFGPGTRLTVL.

In DNA, the CDR3 is TGTGCCAGCAGCCTCAATACAGCCAATCAGCCCCAGCATTTT. It encodes CASSLNTANQPQHF. The chain joins TRBV11-2 to TRBJ1-5, with no clear D. With 5 bases removed from V and 3 bases from J, the gap between germline ends came to 11 bases. This CDR3 is built from 14 residues. The germline V gene encodes CDR1 SGHAT and CDR2 FQNNGV.

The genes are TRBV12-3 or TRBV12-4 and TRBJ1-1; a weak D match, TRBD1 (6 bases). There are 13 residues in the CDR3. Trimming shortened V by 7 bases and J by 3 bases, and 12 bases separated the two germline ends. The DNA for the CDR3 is TGTGCCAGCACCGCACAGGGTTACACTGAAGCTTTCTTT. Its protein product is CASTAQGYTEAFF.

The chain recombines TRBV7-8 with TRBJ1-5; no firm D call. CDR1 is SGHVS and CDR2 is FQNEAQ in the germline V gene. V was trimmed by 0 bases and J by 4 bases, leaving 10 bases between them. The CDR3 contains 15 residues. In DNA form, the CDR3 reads TGTGCCAGCAGCTTAGCCCCGGGGTTGAATCAGCCCCAGCATTTT. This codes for CASSLAPGLNQPQHF.

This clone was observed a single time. The CDR3 loop reads CASSLYWNTEAFF. The CDR3 coding sequence is TGTGCCAGCAGCTTATACTGGAACACTGAAGCTTTCTTT. This rearrangement joins TRBV7-3 to TRBJ1-1; the D is unclear. The CDR3 sequence is 13 residues long. V was cut by 2 bases and J by 1 base, with 5 bases left in between. The germline V gene has CDR1 SGHTA and CDR2 FQGTGA.

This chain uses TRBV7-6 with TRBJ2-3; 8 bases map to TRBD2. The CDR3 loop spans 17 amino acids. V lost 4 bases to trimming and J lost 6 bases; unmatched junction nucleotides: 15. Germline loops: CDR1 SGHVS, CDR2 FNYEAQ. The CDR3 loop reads CASSSSVGTSGLDTQYF. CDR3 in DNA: TGTGCCAGCAGCTCGTCGGTTGGAACTAGCGGTTTGGATACGCAGTATTTT.

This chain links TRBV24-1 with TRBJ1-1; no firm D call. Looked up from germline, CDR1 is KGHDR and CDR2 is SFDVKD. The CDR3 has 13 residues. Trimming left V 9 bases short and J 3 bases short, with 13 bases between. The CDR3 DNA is TGTGCCACCCAATCGGCCGCGGACACTGAAGCTTTCTTT. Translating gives CATQSAADTEAFF.

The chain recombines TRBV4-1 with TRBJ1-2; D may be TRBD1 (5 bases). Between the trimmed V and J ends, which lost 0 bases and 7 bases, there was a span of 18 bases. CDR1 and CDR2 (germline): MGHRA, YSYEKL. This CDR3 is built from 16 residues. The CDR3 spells CASSQDLRKQVRGYTF. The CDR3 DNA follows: TGCGCCAGCAGCCAAGATCTAAGGAAACAGGTCCGTGGCTACACCTTC.

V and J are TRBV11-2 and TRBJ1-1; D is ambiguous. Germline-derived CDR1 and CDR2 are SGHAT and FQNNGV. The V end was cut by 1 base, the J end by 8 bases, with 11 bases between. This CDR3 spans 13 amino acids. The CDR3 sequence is CASSLVVGAEAFF. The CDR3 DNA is TGTGCCAGCAGCTTAGTCGTAGGAGCCGAAGCTTTCTTT.

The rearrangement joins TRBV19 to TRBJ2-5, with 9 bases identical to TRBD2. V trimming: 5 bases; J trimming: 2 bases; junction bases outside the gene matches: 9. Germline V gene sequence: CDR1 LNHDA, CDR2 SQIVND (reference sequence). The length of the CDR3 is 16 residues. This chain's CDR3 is CASSPPGRGGQETQYF. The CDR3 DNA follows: TGTGCCAGTAGTCCCCCGGGGCGGGGGGGGCAAGAGACCCAGTACTTC.

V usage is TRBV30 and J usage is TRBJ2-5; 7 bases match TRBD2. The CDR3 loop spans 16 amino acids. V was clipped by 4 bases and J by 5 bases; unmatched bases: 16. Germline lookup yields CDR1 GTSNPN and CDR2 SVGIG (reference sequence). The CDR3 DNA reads TGTGCCTGGACCCCTTCTCCCGGGGGGATGTGGGAGACCCAGTACTTC. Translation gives CAWTPSPGGMWETQYF.

The CDR3 here is CASSGQENTIYF. The CDR3 DNA reads TGTGCCAGCAGCGGACAAGAAAACACCATATATTTT. The chain is built from TRBV9 and TRBJ1-3, with D uncertain. CDR1 and CDR2 (germline): SGDLS, YYNGEE. This CDR3 comprises 12 residues. Trimming took 3 bases from V and 6 from J, leaving 7 bases between them.

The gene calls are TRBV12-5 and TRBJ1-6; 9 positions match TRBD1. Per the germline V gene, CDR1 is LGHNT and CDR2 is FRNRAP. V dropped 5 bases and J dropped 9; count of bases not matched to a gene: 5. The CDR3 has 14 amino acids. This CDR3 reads CASGSRDRASPLHF. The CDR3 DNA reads TGTGCTAGTGGTAGCCGGGACAGGGCTTCACCCCTCCACTTT.

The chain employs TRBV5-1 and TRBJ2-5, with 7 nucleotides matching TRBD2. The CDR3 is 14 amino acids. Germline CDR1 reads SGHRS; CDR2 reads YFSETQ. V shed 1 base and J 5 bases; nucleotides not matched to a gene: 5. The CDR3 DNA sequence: TGCGCCAGCAGCTTGACTAGCGTTGGGGAGACCCAGTACTTC. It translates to CASSLTSVGETQYF.

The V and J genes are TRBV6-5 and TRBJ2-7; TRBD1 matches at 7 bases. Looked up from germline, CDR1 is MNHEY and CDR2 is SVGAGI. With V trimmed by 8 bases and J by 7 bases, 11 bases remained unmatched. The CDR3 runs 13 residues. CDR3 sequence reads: CASPDTGVGEQYF. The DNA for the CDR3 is TGTGCCAGCCCAGACACAGGGGTGGGGGAGCAGTACTTC.

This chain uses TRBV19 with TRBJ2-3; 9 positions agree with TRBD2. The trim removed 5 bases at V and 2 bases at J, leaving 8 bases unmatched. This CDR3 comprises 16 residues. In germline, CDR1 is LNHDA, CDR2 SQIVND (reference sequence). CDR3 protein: CASSLTSGAYTDTQYF. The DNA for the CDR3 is TGTGCCAGTAGTTTGACTAGCGGAGCCTACACAGATACGCAGTATTTT. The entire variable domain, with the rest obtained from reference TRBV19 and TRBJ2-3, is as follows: DGGITQSPKYLFRKEGQNVTLSCEQNLNHDAMYWYRQDPGQGLRLIYYSQIVNDFQKGDIAEGYSVSREKKESFPLTVTSAQKNPTAFYLCASSLTSGAYTDTQYFGPGTRLTVL.

Written as DNA, the CDR3 is TGCGCCAGCAGCCAAGGACACTCTGGGGCCAACGTCCTGACTTTC. As protein: CASSQGHSGANVLTF. The chain links TRBV4-1 to TRBJ2-6; D remains unclear. The CDR3 totals 15 residues. Trimming stripped 1 base from V and 0 bases from J, with 4 bases between. Per germline, CDR1 MGHRA and CDR2 YSYEKL.

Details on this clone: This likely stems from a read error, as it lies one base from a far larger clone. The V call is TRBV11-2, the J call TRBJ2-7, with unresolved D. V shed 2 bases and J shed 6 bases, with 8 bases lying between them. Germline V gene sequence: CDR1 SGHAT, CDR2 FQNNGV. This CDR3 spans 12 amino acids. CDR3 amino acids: CASSLPGSEQYF. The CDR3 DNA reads TGTGCCAGCAGCTTACCGGGTTCCGAGCAGTACTTC.

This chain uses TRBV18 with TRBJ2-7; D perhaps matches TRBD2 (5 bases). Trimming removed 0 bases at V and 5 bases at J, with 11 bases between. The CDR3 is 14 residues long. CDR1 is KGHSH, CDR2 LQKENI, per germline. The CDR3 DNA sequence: TGTGCCAGCTCACCACCGAGGGTATACCACGAGCAGTACTTC. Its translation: CASSPPRVYHEQYF.

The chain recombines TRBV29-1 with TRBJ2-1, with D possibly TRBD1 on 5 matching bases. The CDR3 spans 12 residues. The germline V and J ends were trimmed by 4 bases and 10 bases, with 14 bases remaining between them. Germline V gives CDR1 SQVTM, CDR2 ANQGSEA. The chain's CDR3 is CSVGNGKGEQFF. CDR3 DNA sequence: TGCAGCGTTGGAAACGGAAAGGGGGAGCAGTTCTTC.